This TCR beta chain was identified in a study of T cell repertoires in cytomegalovirus infection. About the study: The authors relied on CMV epitopes, both recently identified HLA-C-restricted and well-studied HLA-B-restricted.

General study points: HLA-C-restricted CMV clonotypes gave the most frequent clonotype in two of eight donors.

From the reads, TCRdb called clonotypes with MiXCR, one entry per CDR3 protein. Of around 900,000 distinct CDR3 sequences in the sample, roughly 30% were seen once. As concerns this clonotype: Its antigen is currently unknown.

The CDR3 runs to 16 residues. Germline V lookup: CDR1 SEHNR, CDR2 FQNEAQ (reference sequence). V was pared by 5 bases and J by 5 bases, with 9 bases of the junction left unmatched. This specimen was cultured CD8+ T cells from PBMCs, taken from culture after CMV antigen stimulation. This sequence was found in a human donor in good health (CMV status not recorded). Some clones in this sample may be carry-over from other donors' samples. The chain recombines TRBV7-9 with TRBJ1-6; 7 bases fit TRBD1. The CDR3 region has the DNA TGTGCCAGCAGCCCAGGGGGTTCTCCCGATAATTCACCCCTCCACTTT. This encodes CASSPGGSPDNSPLHF.